This T cell receptor beta chain came from a study of blood T cell repertoires in COVID-19. For the study at large: Material from acute and convalescent COVID-19 was sourced from the United States, Italy and Spain.

CDR1 is SQVTM, CDR2 ANQGSEA, per germline. The CDR3 loop spans 16 amino acids. V was clipped by 3 bases and J by 0 bases; unmatched bases: 10. Study processing details: Researchers report that nucleated cell counts were estimated from reference gene primer amplification. Method: immunoSEQ multiplex PCR; TCRdb's copy keeps in-frame clones and lacks some. From that table come the V and J calls and clone size; the DNA was used to work out D and trimming. This table has hundreds of thousands of clones, 65% to 85% appearing once. This clone was detected only once. The sample was PBMCs or T cells enriched from blood (not recorded which). This receptor was obtained from a man aged 30-40 years with acute COVID-19. The genes are TRBV29-1 and TRBJ2-7, with 8 bases fitting TRBD2. The CDR3 region has the DNA TGCAGCGTTGAGGGGTTTGCGGGGGGCAGCTCCTACGAGCAGTACTTC. This sequence encodes CSVEGFAGGSSYEQYF.